This T cell receptor beta chain originates from a study of T cell repertoires in cytomegalovirus infection. The CDR3 sequence is 17 residues long. With V trimmed by 2 bases and J by 4 bases, 6 bases remained unmatched. Looked up from germline, CDR1 is LNHDA and CDR2 is SQIVND (reference sequence). Only a few counts were recorded for this clonotype. The antigen is unknown. Via MiXCR, TCRdb re-called the reads, giving one row per CDR3 protein. Found here are 750,000 to 900,000 distinct CDR3 sequences, roughly 29% of them singletons; the top ten hold less than 15%. The chain carries TRBV19 and TRBJ1-5, with TRBD1 matching 12 bases. The receptor comes from a human donor in good health (CMV status not recorded). Some clones in this sample may be carry-over from other donors' samples. Sequences were derived from cultured CD8+ T cells from PBMCs, sampled from culture after CMV antigen stimulation. In nucleotides, the CDR3 is TGTGCCAGTAGTATACCCCGGGACAGGGGGCAGAATCAGCCCCAGCATTTT. This codes for CASSIPRDRGQNQPQHF.